The clone carrying this T cell receptor (beta chain) was observed at least ten times. The antigen remains undetermined. TCRdb re-called the reads with MiXCR, one entry per CDR3 protein. The sample includes approximately 300,000 distinct CDR3 sequences, about 27% of them seen just once. The sample comes from a study of T cell repertoires in cytomegalovirus infection. At the level of the study: Public TCR beta signatures indicated both CMV infection and matching HLA type.

The source of this sequence is a human donor in good health (CMV status not recorded). Some clones in this sample may be carry-over from other donors' samples. The source material was cultured PBMCs, sampled from culture after CMV antigen stimulation.

In nucleotides, the CDR3 is TGTGCCAGCAGTTCCCGGGGGGGGAACACTGAAGCTTTCTTT. Residues: CASSSRGGNTEAFF. The V call is TRBV7-3, the J call TRBJ1-1; perhaps TRBD1 as D (5 bases). CDR1 and CDR2 from the germline V gene are SGHTA and FQGTGA. Trimming removed 6 bases at V and 1 base at J, with 12 bases between. The CDR3 runs 14 residues.